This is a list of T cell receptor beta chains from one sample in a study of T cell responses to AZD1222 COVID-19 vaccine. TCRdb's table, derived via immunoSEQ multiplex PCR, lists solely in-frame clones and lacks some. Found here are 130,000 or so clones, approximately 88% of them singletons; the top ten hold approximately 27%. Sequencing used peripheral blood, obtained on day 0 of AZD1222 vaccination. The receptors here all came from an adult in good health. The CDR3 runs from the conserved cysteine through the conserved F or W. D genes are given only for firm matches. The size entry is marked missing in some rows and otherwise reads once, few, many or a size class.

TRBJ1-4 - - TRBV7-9 TGTGCCAGCAGCCAACGCCGACGTCGGGGCGAAAAACTGTTTTTT CASSQRRRRGEKLFF
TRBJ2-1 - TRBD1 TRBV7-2 TGTGCCAGCAGCCCCGGGGTCCGGACAGGGATAGGTGAGCAGTTCTTC CASSPGVRTGIGEQFF
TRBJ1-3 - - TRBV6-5 - CASSTSGSSGNTIYF
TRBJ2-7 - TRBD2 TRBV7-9 TGTGCCAGCAGCTTAGAGCTAGCGGGAGCTGGCGAGCAGTACTTC CASSLELAGAGEQYF
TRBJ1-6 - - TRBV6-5 TGTGCCAGCAGTTACGGGGGGATACTAGATTCACCCCTCCACTTT CASSYGGILDSPLHF
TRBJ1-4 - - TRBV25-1 TGTGCCAGCAGTGAGTTCAGGGAAAAACTGTTTTTT CASSEFREKLFF
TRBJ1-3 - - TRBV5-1 TGCGCCAGCAGCTCGACGGGAGCTGGAAACACCATATATTTT CASSSTGAGNTIYF
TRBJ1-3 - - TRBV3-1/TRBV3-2 TGTGCCAGCAGCCCTCGCGGGACACAAACGGATGGAAACACCATATATTTT CASSPRGTQTDGNTIYF
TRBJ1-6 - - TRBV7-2 TGTGCCAGCAGCCTTGGGGGCGCAACCGGTTCACCCCTCCACTTT CASSLGGATGSPLHF
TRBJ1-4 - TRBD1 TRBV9 TGTGCCAGCAGCGTGGGAGGGGGCAGTTATGAAAAACTGTTTTTT CASSVGGGSYEKLFF
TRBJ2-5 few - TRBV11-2 TGTGCCAGCAGCTTAGGGGGTGGGACCCAGTACTTC CASSLGGGTQYF
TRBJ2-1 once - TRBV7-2 TGTGCCAGCAGCTTAGCGGCCAGGGCCGGCAATGAGCAGTTCTTC CASSLAARAGNEQFF
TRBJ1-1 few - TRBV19 TGTGCCAGTAGTCACCAGACCGGGACGGAAGCTTTCTTT CASSHQTGTEAFF
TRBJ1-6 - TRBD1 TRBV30 TGTGCCTGGAGTGTGGGACAGGCGAATTCACCCCTCCACTTT CAWSVGQANSPLHF
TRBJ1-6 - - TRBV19 TGTGCCAGTACCTCCGGGATTCATGATTCACCCCTCCACTTT CASTSGIHDSPLHF
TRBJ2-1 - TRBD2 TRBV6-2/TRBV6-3 TGTGCCAGCAGTTACTACGGGGGGGGCTACTCCTACAATGAGCAGTTCTTC CASSYYGGGYSYNEQFF
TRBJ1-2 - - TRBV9 TGTGCCAGCAGCGTAGCTTGGGGGATAGGGGCAGGCTACACCTTC CASSVAWGIGAGYTF
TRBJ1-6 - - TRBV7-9 TGTGCCAGCAGCTTCTGGACAGCCGGGAAGGATTCACCCCTCCACTTT CASSFWTAGKDSPLHF
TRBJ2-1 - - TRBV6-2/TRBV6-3 TGTGCCAGCAGTTATTCTGGTCTCCAGTACAATGAGCAGTTCTTC CASSYSGLQYNEQFF
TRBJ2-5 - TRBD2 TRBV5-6 TGTGCCAGCAGCCGGCGGGGGGAGACCCAGTACTTC CASSRRGETQYF
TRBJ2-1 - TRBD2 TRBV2 TGTGCCAGCAACCTGGGACTAGCGAGTGAGCAGTTCTTC CASNLGLASEQFF
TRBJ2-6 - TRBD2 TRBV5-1 TGCGCCAGCCATTCAGGGACTAGCGGGGAAAACCGGGGGGCCAACGTCCTGACTTTC CASHSGTSGENRGANVLTF
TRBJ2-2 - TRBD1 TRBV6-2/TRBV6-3 TGTGCCAGCAGCCGGGACAGGACTTACGGGGAGCTGTTTTTT CASSRDRTYGELFF
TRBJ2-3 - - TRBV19 TGTGCCGTCCAGGGTGTTAGCACAGATACGCAGTATTTT CAVQGVSTDTQYF